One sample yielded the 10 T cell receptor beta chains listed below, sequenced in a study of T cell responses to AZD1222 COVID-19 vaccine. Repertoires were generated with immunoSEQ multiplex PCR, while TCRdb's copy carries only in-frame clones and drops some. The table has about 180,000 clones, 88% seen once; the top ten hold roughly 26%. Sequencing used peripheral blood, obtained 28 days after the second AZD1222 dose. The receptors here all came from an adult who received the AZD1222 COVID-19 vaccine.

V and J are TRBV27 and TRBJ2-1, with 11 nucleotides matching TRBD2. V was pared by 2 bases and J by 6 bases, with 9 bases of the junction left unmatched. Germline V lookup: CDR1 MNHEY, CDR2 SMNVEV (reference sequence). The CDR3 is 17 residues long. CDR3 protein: CASSLVGLAGGGNEQFF. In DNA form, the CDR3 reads TGTGCCAGCAGTTTAGTGGGTTTAGCGGGAGGGGGCAATGAGCAGTTCTTC.

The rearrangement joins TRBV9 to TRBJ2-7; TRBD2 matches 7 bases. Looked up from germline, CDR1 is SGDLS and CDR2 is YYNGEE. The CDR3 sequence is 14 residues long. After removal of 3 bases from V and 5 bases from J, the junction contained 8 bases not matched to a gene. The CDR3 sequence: CASSGGDYHNEQYF. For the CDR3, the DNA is TGTGCCAGCAGCGGGGGGGACTATCATAACGAGCAGTACTTC.

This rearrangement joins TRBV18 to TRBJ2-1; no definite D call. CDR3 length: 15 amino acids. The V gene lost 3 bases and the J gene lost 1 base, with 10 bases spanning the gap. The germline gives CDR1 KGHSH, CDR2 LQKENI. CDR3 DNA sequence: TGTGCCAGCTCACCTCTAGGACGATCCTACAATGAGCAGTTCTTC. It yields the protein CASSPLGRSYNEQFF.

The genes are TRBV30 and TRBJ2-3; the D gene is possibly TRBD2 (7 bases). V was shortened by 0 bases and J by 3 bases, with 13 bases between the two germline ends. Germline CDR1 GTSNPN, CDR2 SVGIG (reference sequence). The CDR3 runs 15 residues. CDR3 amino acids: CAWSVGGQTTDTQYF. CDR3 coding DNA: TGTGCCTGGAGTGTGGGGGGGCAAACTACAGATACGCAGTATTTT.

DNA of the CDR3: TGTGCCAGCAGCTTAGGGTCCGGGGACGAGCAGTACTTC. It specifies CASSLGSGDEQYF. The chain employs TRBV7-2 and TRBJ2-7, with D perhaps TRBD2 (5 bases). Germline assignment: CDR1 SGHTA and CDR2 FQGNSA. V lost 1 base to trimming and J lost 5 bases, with 9 bases between them. The CDR3 totals 13 residues.

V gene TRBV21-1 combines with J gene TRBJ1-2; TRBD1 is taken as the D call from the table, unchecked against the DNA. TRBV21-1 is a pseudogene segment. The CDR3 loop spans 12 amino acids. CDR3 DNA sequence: TGTGCCAGCACCCAGGGGGACTATGGCTACACCTTC. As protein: CASTQGDYGYTF.

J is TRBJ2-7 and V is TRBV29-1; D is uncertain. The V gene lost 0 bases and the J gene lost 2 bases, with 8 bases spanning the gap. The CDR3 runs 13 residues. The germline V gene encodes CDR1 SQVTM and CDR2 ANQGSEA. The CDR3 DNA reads TGCAGCGTTGAAGACAGGACGGCCTACGAGCAGTACTTC. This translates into CSVEDRTAYEQYF.

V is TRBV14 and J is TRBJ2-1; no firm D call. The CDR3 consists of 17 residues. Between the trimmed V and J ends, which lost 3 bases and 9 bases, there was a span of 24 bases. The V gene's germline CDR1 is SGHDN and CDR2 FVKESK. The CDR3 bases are TGTGCCAGCAGCCATGTACTCACCCCGGTTATTTTGGTTGAGCAGTTCTTC. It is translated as CASSHVLTPVILVEQFF.

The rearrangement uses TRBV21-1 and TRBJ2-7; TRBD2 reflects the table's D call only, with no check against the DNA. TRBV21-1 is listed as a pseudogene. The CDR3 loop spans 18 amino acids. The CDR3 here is CASRLTSGSRPTLYEQYF. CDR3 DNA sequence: TGTGCCAGCAGACTAACTAGCGGGAGTCGTCCCACGCTGTACGAGCAGTACTTC.

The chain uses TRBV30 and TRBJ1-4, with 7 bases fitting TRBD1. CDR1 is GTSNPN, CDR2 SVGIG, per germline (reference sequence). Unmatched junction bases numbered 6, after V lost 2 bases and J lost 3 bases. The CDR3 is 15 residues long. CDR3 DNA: TGTGCCTGGAGTCCCCCGGGGACAGCTAATGAAAAACTGTTTTTT. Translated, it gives CAWSPPGTANEKLFF.